Given below is one TCR beta chain in context. This sample is drawn from a study of blood T cell repertoires in COVID-19. At the level of the study: Nucleic acid was either cDNA or gDNA, and it came from T cells, B-cell-depleted T cells, or PBMCs.

Original handling: How many nucleated cells were present was estimated from reference gene primer amplification. Profiling relied on immunoSEQ multiplex PCR, and the TCRdb table lists in-frame clones only, not all of them. That table is the source of V, J and clone size, and D and trimming were worked out from the DNA. This table holds over 200,000 clones, roughly 90% found once. Trimming took 5 bases from V and 7 from J, leaving 15 bases between them. CDR3 length: 15 residues. Germline lookup yields CDR1 LNHDA and CDR2 SQIVND (reference sequence). The receptor's source is a middle-aged man with active or convalescent COVID-19. This sequence joins TRBV19 and TRBJ1-6; D might be TRBD1 (5 bases). The sample taken for sequencing was peripheral blood. CDR3 nucleotides: TGTGCCAGTAGTCCCTCGCCAGGGCACAATTCACCCCTCCACTTT. Protein sequence: CASSPSPGHNSPLHF. Looking up the rest from reference TRBV19 and TRBJ1-6 gives the full variable domain: DGGITQSPKYLFRKEGQNVTLSCEQNLNHDAMYWYRQDPGQGLRLIYYSQIVNDFQKGDIAEGYSVSREKKESFPLTVTSAQKNPTAFYLCASSPSPGHNSPLHFGNGTRLTVT.